The 27 T cell receptor gamma chains reported below all come from one sample, sequenced in a study of gamma delta lymphoproliferative disorders and STAT genes. Sequencing used genomic DNA taken from PBMCs of patients and controls. TCRdb fed the multiplex PCR reads into CATT to redo clone calling. The sample has about 2,500 gamma-chain clones; 10% are singletons. The material sequenced was blood. All receptors come from a human donor in good health.

This clone is termed medium-sized. V gene TRGV9 combines with J gene TRGJP. No J segment appears in TCRdb, so it was assigned here by matching the sequence to germline. V dropped 2 bases and J dropped 4; count of bases not matched to a gene: 2. The CDR3 spans 16 residues. Germline assignment: CDR1 GITISATS and CDR2 ISYDGTV (reference sequence). The CDR3 sequence: CALWEGQELGKKIKVF. CDR3 DNA: TGTGCCTTGTGGGAGGGACAAGAGTTGGGCAAAAAAATCAAGGTATTT.

By frequency in the sample, this clone is medium-sized. This chain's CDR3 is CACWIRHLNYYKKLF. The CDR3 region has the DNA TGTGCCTGCTGGATTAGGCACCTGAATTATTATAAGAAACTCTTT. J is TRGJ1 or TRGJ2 and V is TRGV11. No J segment appears in TCRdb, so it was assigned here by matching the sequence to germline. Being an ORF, TRGV11 has a function that is uncertain. The CDR3 totals 15 residues. The trim removed 0 bases at V and 0 bases at J, leaving 2 bases unmatched.

By share, this clone counts as medium-sized. The chain combines TRGV10 with TRGJ1 or TRGJ2. TCRdb is silent on the J gene; assignment here came from matching the DNA to germline. TRGV10 is filed as an ORF, its function uncertain. The CDR3 consists of 13 residues. Losses at the gene ends were 9 bases for V and 0 bases for J; bases not matched to a gene: 6. CDR3 in DNA: TGTGCTGCGTGTTCAAGGAATTATTATAAGAAACTCTTT. Translating gives CAACSRNYYKKLF.

In this sample, this clone is medium-sized. The V gene is TRGV4, the J gene TRGJ1 or TRGJ2. The J gene was not available in TCRdb and was assigned here by matching the DNA to germline segments. Per the germline V gene, CDR1 is EGSTGY and CDR2 is YDSYTSSV. CDR3 size: 12 residues. The trim removed 0 bases at V and 10 bases at J, leaving 6 bases unmatched. The CDR3 DNA sequence: TGTGCCACCTGGGATGGGCCCAGGAAGAAACTCTTT. Protein: CATWDGPRKKLF.

This clone counts as medium-sized (0.01 to 0.1%). CDR3 in amino acids: CATWDGPGNYKKLF. DNA of the CDR3: TGTGCCACCTGGGACGGGCCTGGGAATTATAAGAAACTCTTT. The V call is TRGV2, the J call TRGJ1 or TRGJ2. TCRdb does not report a J gene; here it was assigned by matching the DNA to germline references. Looked up from germline, CDR1 is EGSNGY and CDR2 is YDSYNSKV. Losses at the gene ends were 0 bases for V and 5 bases for J; bases not matched to a gene: 7. The CDR3 is 14 amino acids.

In this sample, this clone is medium-sized. This chain joins TRGV2 and TRGJ1 or TRGJ2. The J gene is not listed in TCRdb, so it was assigned here from a DNA match to germline. CDR1 EGSNGY and CDR2 YDSYNSKV come from the germline V gene. The CDR3 extends over 13 amino acids. The V segment lost 4 bases and the J segment 3 bases; nucleotides outside the gene matches: 6. CDR3 coding DNA: TGTGCCACCTGGGATGGGATTTATTATAAGAAACTCTTT. It translates to CATWDGIYYKKLF.

The chain employs TRGV3 and TRGJP2. The J gene was missing in TCRdb and was found by matching the end of the DNA to germline. The CDR3 contains 16 residues. Trimming took 4 bases from V and 6 from J; bases not matched to a gene: 14. The germline V gene encodes CDR1 VTNTFY and CDR2 YDVSTARD (reference sequence). The CDR3 DNA reads TGTGCCACCTGGGAAGGGGATAGGCGGCGTGATTGGATCAAGACGTTT. Translated: CATWEGDRRRDWIKTF.

This clone is judged medium-sized. The chain combines TRGV9 with TRGJP. Matching the DNA to germline supplied the J gene, which TCRdb does not give. CDR1 is GITISATS and CDR2 is ISYDGTV in the germline V gene (reference sequence). J lost 3 bases, V lost 4 bases, and 3 bases had no gene match. The CDR3 sequence is 16 residues long. For the CDR3, the DNA is TGTGCCTTGTGGGACAAGCAAGAGTTGGGCAAAAAAATCAAGGTATTT. Protein sequence: CALWDKQELGKKIKVF.

This clone qualifies as medium-sized. This chain uses TRGV10 with TRGJ1 or TRGJ2. The J gene, missing from TCRdb, was assigned here through DNA to germline matching. TRGV10 is an open reading frame, and its role is uncertain. Germline trimming cut 8 bases from V and 12 bases from J; bases unmatched to any gene: 8. The CDR3 runs to 10 residues. The CDR3 nucleotides read TGTGCTGCGTGGGATTATTGGAAACTCTTT. Its protein product is CAAWDYWKLF.

In this sample, this clone is medium-sized (0.01 to 0.1%). The chain uses TRGV9 and TRGJP. No J gene was available from TCRdb, and it was assigned here by a germline match of the DNA. The CDR3 has 13 residues. Germline V CDR1 and CDR2: GITISATS, ISYDGTV (reference sequence). V dropped 3 bases and J dropped 10; count of bases not matched to a gene: 0. The CDR3 is CALWELGKKIKVF. The CDR3 nucleotides are TGTGCCTTGTGGGAGTTGGGCAAAAAAATCAAGGTATTT.

In regard to this clone: It is unclear where the CDR3 begins or ends on the DNA, so no DNA is shown, and the CDR3 is as TCRdb lists it. No J gene was named, though the V gene is TRGV4. In germline, CDR1 is EGSTGY, CDR2 YDSYTSSV. Inclusive of both ends, the CDR3 amounts to 21 amino acids. The CDR3: CATWPSWALIIRNSLAVEQHF.

The CDR3 reads CATWDRHGGPVYYKKLF. Written as DNA, the CDR3 is TGTGCCACCTGGGACAGGCATGGAGGTCCCGTTTATTATAAGAAACTCTTT. J is TRGJ1 or TRGJ2 and V is TRGV5. TCRdb supplies no J gene; here it was assigned by aligning the nucleotide sequence to germline. Germline values: CDR1 VINAFY, CDR2 YDVSNSKD. The V segment lost 0 bases and the J segment 3 bases; nucleotides outside the gene matches: 14. The CDR3 loop spans 17 amino acids.

This chain links TRGV8 with TRGJ1 or TRGJ2. The J gene, not given by TCRdb, was assigned here from a germline match of the nucleotide sequence. This CDR3 region has 14 residues. The J segment lost 9 bases and the V segment lost 4 bases, leaving 15 bases of the junction unmatched. Germline CDR1 is VENAVY and CDR2 is YDSYNSRV. Here the CDR3 DNA reads TGTGCCACCTGGGACATATCCCGTCCCATTAAGAAACTCTTT. Protein: CATWDISRPIKKLF.

By proportion, this clone is medium-sized (0.01 to 0.1%). J is TRGJP1 and V is TRGV8. No J segment appears in TCRdb, so it was assigned here by matching the sequence to germline. The CDR3 consists of 13 residues. Germline-derived CDR1 and CDR2 are VENAVY and YDSYNSRV. Trimming removed 5 bases from V and 4 bases from J; junction bases left unmatched: 4. The CDR3 region is CATWVLTGWFKIF. CDR3 nucleotide sequence: TGTGCCACCTGGGTCCTCACTGGTTGGTTCAAGATATTT.

Comment on this clone: No DNA is shown, since the ends of the CDR3 on it are uncertain; the CDR3 is the one TCRdb lists. The CDR3 reads CATWDGFIRNSLAVEQHF. No call exists for the J gene, whereas the V gene is TRGV2. Germline CDR1 reads EGSNGY; CDR2 reads YDSYNSKV. The CDR3 contains 18 residues when both ends are counted.

The chain recombines TRGV4 with TRGJ1 or TRGJ2. No J segment appears in TCRdb, so it was assigned here by matching the sequence to germline. Trimming cost V 12 bases and J 3 bases; bases outside gene matches: 8. CDR3 length: 11 amino acids. CDR1 and CDR2 from the germline V gene are EGSTGY and YDSYTSSV. The DNA for the CDR3 is TGTGCCCACCGACCTTATTATAAGAAACTCTTT. Translation: CAHRPYYKKLF.

Judged by abundance, this clone is medium-sized (0.01 to 0.1%). The same CDR3 also results from other DNA sequences found in this sample. The chain carries TRGV3 and TRGJP2. TCRdb leaves out the J gene; it was filled in here by matching the DNA to germline. The CDR3 runs 17 residues. The trim removed 1 base at V and 3 bases at J, leaving 11 bases unmatched. Germline V gives CDR1 VTNTFY, CDR2 YDVSTARD (reference sequence). The DNA of the CDR3 is TGTGCCACCTGGGACAGTCCTACGGGTGGTAGTGATTGGATCAAGACGTTT. It codes for CATWDSPTGGSDWIKTF.

In its sample, this clone is large. Other DNA sequences in this specimen translate into the identical CDR3. The chain joins TRGV10 to TRGJP1. Here the J gene came from matching the DNA to germline, since TCRdb omits it. TRGV10 is labeled an ORF, and its function is uncertain. V was pared by 8 bases and J by 6 bases, with 7 bases of the junction left unmatched. This CDR3 spans 13 amino acids. The DNA for the CDR3 is TGTGCTGCGTGGGATAGTCCTGGTTGGTTCAAGATATTT. The encoded protein is CAAWDSPGWFKIF.

By frequency in the sample, this clone is medium-sized. Its ends do not fully match the called genes, so a read error is possible. The chain has TRGV9 and TRGJP1. The J gene, left out of TCRdb, was set here by checking the DNA against germline. The CDR3 has 9 amino acids. Germline lookup yields CDR1 GITISATS and CDR2 ISYDGTV (reference sequence). The CDR3 sequence: CTTGWFKIF. The CDR3 region has the DNA TGCACCACTGGTTGGTTCAAGATATTT.

The count of this clone is one. It is unclear where the CDR3 begins or ends on the DNA, so no DNA is shown, and the CDR3 is as TCRdb lists it. J gene calling gave no result, while the V gene is TRGV3. Germline CDR1 reads VTNTFY; CDR2 reads YDVSTARD (reference sequence). The CDR3 extends over 17 residues, inclusive of both ends. This CDR3 is CATWAEIRNSLAVEQHF.

This clone was recorded many times. The rearrangement uses TRGV9 and TRGJ1 or TRGJ2. The J gene is absent in TCRdb and was assigned here via DNA matching to germline. The CDR3 length is 11 residues. Germline V lookup: CDR1 GITISATS, CDR2 ISYDGTV (reference sequence). The V gene end was trimmed by 3 bases and the J gene end by 12 bases; junction bases not matched to a gene: 8. The CDR3 DNA sequence: TGTGCCTTGTGGGAGCTAAGGGTGAAACTCTTT. This encodes CALWELRVKLF.

Within the sample, this clone is medium-sized. The chain carries TRGV9 and TRGJ1 or TRGJ2. Since TCRdb gives no J gene, matching the DNA to germline was used here to assign it. Germline V gives CDR1 GITISATS, CDR2 ISYDGTV (reference sequence). This CDR3 comprises 19 residues. V gave up 2 bases and J gave up 3 bases; unmatched junction bases: 22. The CDR3 nucleotides are TGTGCCTTGTGGGAGGGGTTTAATCCGACCTTGGGGATTTATTATAAGAAACTCTTT. It encodes CALWEGFNPTLGIYYKKLF.

By frequency in the sample, this clone is medium-sized (0.01 to 0.1%). V is TRGV4 and J is TRGJ1 or TRGJ2. The J gene, not given by TCRdb, was assigned here from a germline match of the nucleotide sequence. The junction had 8 bases not matched to a gene; V was cut back by 0 bases and J by 0 bases. Germline V gene sequence: CDR1 EGSTGY, CDR2 YDSYTSSV. This CDR3 has 16 amino acids. CDR3 in amino acids: CATWDGPSLNYYKKLF. CDR3 sequence (DNA): TGTGCCACCTGGGATGGGCCTAGCTTGAATTATTATAAGAAACTCTTT.

Judged by abundance, this clone is medium-sized. This rearrangement joins TRGV9 to TRGJP. The J gene is absent in TCRdb and was assigned here via DNA matching to germline. The germline V gene encodes CDR1 GITISATS and CDR2 ISYDGTV (reference sequence). This CDR3 comprises 17 residues. Trimming cost V 1 base and J 6 bases; bases outside gene matches: 6. The CDR3 DNA is TGTGCCTTGTGGGAGGTAATGGCAGAGTTGGGCAAAAAAATCAAGGTATTT. Translating gives CALWEVMAELGKKIKVF.

Within the sample, this clone is medium-sized. This chain connects TRGV2 to TRGJ1 or TRGJ2. TCRdb supplies no J gene; here it was assigned by aligning the nucleotide sequence to germline. Losses at the gene ends were 0 bases for V and 9 bases for J; bases not matched to a gene: 14. The CDR3 has 15 amino acids. Germline V gene data show CDR1 as EGSNGY and CDR2 as YDSYNSKV. The CDR3 coding sequence is TGTGCCACCTGGGACGGGCAGGAGGGGTTAGGTAAGAAACTCTTT. Translated, it gives CATWDGQEGLGKKLF.

In this sample, this clone turned up many times. The gene calls are TRGV9 and TRGJ1 or TRGJ2. Assignment of the J gene here rests on matching the DNA to germline, because TCRdb gives none. The CDR3 contains 12 residues. The germline V gene has CDR1 GITISATS and CDR2 ISYDGTV (reference sequence). V shed 1 base and J 12 bases; nucleotides not matched to a gene: 9. CDR3 DNA sequence: TGTGCCTTGTGGGAGGTAATTTGGAGGAAACTCTTT. Its protein is CALWEVIWRKLF.

By its share, this clone is medium-sized. This chain uses TRGV11 with TRGJP1. The J gene is absent in TCRdb and was assigned here via DNA matching to germline. TRGV11 is sorted into the ORF group, with uncertain function. V trimming: 8 bases; J trimming: 5 bases; junction bases outside the gene matches: 11. CDR3 size: 15 residues. The CDR3 loop is CACWSRTETGWFKIF. The CDR3 DNA reads as TGTGCCTGCTGGAGCCGTACGGAGACTGGTTGGTTCAAGATATTT.